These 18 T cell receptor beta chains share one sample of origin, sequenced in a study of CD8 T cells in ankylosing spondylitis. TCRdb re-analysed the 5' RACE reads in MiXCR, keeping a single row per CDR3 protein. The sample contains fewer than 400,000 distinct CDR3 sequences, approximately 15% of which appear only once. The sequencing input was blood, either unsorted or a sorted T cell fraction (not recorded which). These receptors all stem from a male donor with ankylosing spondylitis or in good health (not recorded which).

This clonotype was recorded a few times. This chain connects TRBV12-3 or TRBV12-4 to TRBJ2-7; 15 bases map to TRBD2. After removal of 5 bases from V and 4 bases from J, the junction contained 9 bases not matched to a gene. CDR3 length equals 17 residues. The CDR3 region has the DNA TGTGCCAGCAGTCCGGGACTAGCGGGAGGTACTTTGTACGAGCAGTACTTC. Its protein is CASSPGLAGGTLYEQYF.

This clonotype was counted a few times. The CDR3 region is CASSSGLAGGSDTQYF. The CDR3 coding sequence is TGTGCCAGCAGCTCCGGACTAGCGGGGGGGTCAGATACGCAGTATTTT. V gene TRBV7-9 combines with J gene TRBJ2-3, with TRBD2 matching 15 bases. Unmatched junction bases numbered 3, after V lost 4 bases and J lost 4 bases. Germline V lookup: CDR1 SEHNR, CDR2 FQNEAQ (reference sequence). CDR3 size: 16 residues.

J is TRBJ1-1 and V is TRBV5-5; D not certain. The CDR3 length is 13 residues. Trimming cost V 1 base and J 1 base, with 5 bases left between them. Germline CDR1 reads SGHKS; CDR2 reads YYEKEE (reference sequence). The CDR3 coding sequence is TGTGCCAGCAGCTTGTATACGAACACTGAAGCTTTCTTT. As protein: CASSLYTNTEAFF. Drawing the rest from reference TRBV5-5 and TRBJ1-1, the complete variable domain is DAGVTQSPTHLIKTRGQQVTLRCSPISGHKSVSWYQQVLGQGPQFIFQYYEKEERGRGNFPDRFSARQFPNYSSELNVNALLLGDSALYLCASSLYTNTEAFFGQGTRLTVV.

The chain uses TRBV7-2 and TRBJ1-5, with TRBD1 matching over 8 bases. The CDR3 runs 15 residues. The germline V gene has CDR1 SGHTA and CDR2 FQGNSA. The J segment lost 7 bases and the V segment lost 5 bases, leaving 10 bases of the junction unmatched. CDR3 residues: CASSRETGAGQPQHF. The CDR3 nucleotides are TGTGCCAGCAGCCGAGAGACAGGGGCCGGGCAGCCCCAGCATTTT. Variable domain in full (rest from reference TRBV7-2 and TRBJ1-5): GAGVSQSPSNKVTEKGKDVELRCDPISGHTALYWYRQSLGQGLEFLIYFQGNSAPDKSGLPSDRFSAERTGGSVSTLTIQRTQQEDSAVYLCASSRETGAGQPQHFGDGTRLSIL.

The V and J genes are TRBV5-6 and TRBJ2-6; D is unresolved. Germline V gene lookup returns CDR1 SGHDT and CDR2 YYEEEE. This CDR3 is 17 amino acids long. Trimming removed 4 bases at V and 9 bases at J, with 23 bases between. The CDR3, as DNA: TGTGCCAGCAGCCCCCCCGTGGACGTTTCCCGAGGCAACGTCCTGACTTTC. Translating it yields CASSPPVDVSRGNVLTF.

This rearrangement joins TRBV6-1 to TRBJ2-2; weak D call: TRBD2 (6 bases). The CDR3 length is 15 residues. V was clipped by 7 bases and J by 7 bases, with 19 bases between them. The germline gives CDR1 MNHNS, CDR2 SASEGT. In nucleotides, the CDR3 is TGTGCCAGCATCAACGGAGGGCAGGGCGTCGGGGAGCTGTTTTTT. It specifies CASINGGQGVGELFF.

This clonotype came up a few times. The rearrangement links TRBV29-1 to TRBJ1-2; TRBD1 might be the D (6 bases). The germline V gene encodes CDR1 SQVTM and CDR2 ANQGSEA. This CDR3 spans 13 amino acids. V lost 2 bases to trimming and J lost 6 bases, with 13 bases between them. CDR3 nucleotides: TGCAGCGTTGAATTTGACAGGTGGAATGGCTACACCTTC. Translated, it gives CSVEFDRWNGYTF.

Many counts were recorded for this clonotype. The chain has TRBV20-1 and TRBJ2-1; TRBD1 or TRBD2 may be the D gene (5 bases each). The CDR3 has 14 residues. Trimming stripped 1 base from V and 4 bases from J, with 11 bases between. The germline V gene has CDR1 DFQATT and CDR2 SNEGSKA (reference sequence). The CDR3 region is CSARAPGRYNEQFF. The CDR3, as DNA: TGCAGTGCTAGAGCACCGGGACGATACAATGAGCAGTTCTTC.

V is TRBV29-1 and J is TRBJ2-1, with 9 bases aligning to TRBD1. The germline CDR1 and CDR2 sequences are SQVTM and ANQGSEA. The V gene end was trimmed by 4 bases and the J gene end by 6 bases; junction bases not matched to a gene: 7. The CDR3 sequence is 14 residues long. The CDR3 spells CSVARDRVFNEQFF. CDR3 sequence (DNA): TGCAGCGTTGCCCGGGACAGGGTTTTCAATGAGCAGTTCTTC.

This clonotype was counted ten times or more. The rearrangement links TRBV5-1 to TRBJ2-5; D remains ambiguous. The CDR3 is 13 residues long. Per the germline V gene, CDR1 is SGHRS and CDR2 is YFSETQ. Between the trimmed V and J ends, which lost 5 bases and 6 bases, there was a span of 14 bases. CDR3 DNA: TGCGCCAGCAGAAGTGTTGGCAAACAGACCCAGTACTTC. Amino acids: CASRSVGKQTQYF.

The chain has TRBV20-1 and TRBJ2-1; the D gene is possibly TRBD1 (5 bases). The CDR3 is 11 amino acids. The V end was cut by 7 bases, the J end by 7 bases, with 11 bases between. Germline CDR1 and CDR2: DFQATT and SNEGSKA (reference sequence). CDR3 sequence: CSVLRVNEQFF. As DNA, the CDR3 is TGCAGTGTCCTCAGGGTTAATGAGCAGTTCTTC.

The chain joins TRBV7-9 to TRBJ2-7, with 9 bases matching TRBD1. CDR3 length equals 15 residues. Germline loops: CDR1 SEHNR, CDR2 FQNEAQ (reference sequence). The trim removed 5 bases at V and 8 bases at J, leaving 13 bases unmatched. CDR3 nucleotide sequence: TGTGCCAGCAGCCTTCCGAGACAGGGGGTATTGAAGCAGTACTTC. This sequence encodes CASSLPRQGVLKQYF.

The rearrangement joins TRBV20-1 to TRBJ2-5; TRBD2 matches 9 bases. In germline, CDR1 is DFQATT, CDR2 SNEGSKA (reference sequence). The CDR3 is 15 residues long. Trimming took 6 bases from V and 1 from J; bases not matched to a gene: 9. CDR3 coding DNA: TGCAGTGCCCACTCTAGCGGGGCTATCCAAGAGACCCAGTACTTC. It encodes CSAHSSGAIQETQYF.

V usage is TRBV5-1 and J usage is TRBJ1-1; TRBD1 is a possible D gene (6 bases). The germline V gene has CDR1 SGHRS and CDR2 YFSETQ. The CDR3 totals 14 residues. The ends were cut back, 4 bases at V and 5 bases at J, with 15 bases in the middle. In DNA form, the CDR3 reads TGCGCCAGCAGCGGCGGGACCCAGGGGACTGAAGCTTTCTTT. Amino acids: CASSGGTQGTEAFF.

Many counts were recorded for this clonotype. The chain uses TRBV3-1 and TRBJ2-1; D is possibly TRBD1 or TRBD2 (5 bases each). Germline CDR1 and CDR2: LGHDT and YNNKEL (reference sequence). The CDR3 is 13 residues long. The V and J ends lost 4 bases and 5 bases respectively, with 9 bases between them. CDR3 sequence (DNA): TGTGCCAGCAGCCCAGGGAGAAACAATGAGCAGTTCTTC. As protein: CASSPGRNNEQFF.

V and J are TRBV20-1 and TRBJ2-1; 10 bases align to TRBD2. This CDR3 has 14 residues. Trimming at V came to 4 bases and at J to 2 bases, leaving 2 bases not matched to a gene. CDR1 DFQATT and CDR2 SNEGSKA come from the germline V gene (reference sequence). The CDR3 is CSAISGRAYNEQFF. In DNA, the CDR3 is TGCAGTGCTATCAGCGGGAGGGCCTACAATGAGCAGTTCTTC.

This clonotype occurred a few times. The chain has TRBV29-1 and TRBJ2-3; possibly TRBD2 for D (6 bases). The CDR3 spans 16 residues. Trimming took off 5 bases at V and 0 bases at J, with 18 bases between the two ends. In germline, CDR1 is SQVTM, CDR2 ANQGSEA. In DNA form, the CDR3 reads TGCAGCGTTCGCGGGGCGGACTACCTCAGCACAGATACGCAGTATTTT. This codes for CSVRGADYLSTDTQYF.

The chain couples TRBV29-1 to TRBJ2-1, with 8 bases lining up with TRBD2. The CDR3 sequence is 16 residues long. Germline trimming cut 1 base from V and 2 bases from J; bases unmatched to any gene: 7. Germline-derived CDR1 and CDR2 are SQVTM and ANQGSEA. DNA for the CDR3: TGCAGCGTTGAAGCGGTCCGGGGGGGGACCTACAATGAGCAGTTCTTC. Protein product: CSVEAVRGGTYNEQFF.